This TCR beta chain was observed in a study of blood T cell repertoires in COVID-19. Study summary: PBMCs, B-cell-depleted T cells, or T cells provided the cDNA or gDNA that made up the material.

Source study methods: Estimates of nucleated cell counts were drawn from the amplification of reference gene primers. Assay used: immunoSEQ multiplex PCR; TCRdb lists only in-frame clones, some missing. The V and J calls and the clone size are those of that table, but D and trimming were determined from the DNA. The top ten hold more than 5% of the sample, which has roughly 69,000 clones, about three quarters seen once. The V gene end was trimmed by 0 bases and the J gene end by 7 bases; junction bases not matched to a gene: 10. The CDR3 is made up of 17 amino acids. CDR1 is SGHVS and CDR2 is FNYEAQ in the germline V gene.

The TCR was taken from a human donor in a cohort sampled during active COVID-19. J is TRBJ2-3 and V is TRBV7-6; TRBD2 matches 10 bases. Input material: peripheral blood. In DNA form, the CDR3 reads TGTGCCAGCAGCTTAGCCGCCCAGCGGGGGGGCCAATATACGCAGTATTTT. Translation: CASSLAAQRGGQYTQYF.